Below are 26 T cell receptor beta chains sequenced from a single sample in a study of cytomegalovirus exposure and HLA in healthy donors (dated by TCRdb to about 2017). The library relied on the immunoSEQ multiplex PCR assay. For the multiplex PCR, a mixture combining 60 forward primers for TCR Vbeta segments and 13 reverse primers for TCR Jbeta segments was used. Imported from immuneACCESS, the table was reduced by TCRdb to in-frame sequences with V and J called. These copies leave out some clones; in studies compared against another copy, an unresolved V gene accounts for under half, and the cause of the remainder is not known. The sample has about 76,000 clones on record, around 70% of them singletons. In total, the top ten clones hold 11% of the sample. The sample taken for sequencing was PBMCs. These receptors were collected from a woman between 35 and 50 years old in good health and CMV-seropositive.

The rearrangement joins TRBV2 to TRBJ1-2, with 7 bases lining up with TRBD1. The CDR3 loop spans 16 amino acids. Germline CDR1 SNHLY, CDR2 FYNNEI. V gave up 5 bases and J gave up 6 bases; unmatched junction bases: 15. This chain's CDR3 is CASSITRTTGNHGYTF. DNA for the CDR3: TGTGCCAGCAGTATCACTAGAACGACAGGGAACCATGGCTACACCTTC.

This clone was seen only once. The chain combines TRBV15 with TRBJ1-5; D is ambiguous. Germline V lookup: CDR1 LNHNV, CDR2 YYDKDF (reference sequence). The CDR3 sequence is 14 residues long. The V and J ends lost 3 bases and 5 bases respectively, with 11 bases between them. CDR3 region: CATSSASEDQPQHF. CDR3 nucleotide sequence: TGTGCCACCAGCAGCGCTTCGGAGGATCAGCCCCAGCATTTT.

The rearrangement joins TRBV9 to TRBJ2-4; the match to TRBD1 covers 8 bases. The CDR3 length is 15 residues. J was trimmed by 5 bases and V by 4 bases; bases with no gene match: 8. Germline V gene lookup returns CDR1 SGDLS and CDR2 YYNGEE. The CDR3 is CASSPHRGRQNIQYF. The CDR3 DNA is TGTGCCAGCAGCCCCCACAGGGGGAGGCAAAACATTCAGTACTTC.

The chain couples TRBV4-1 to TRBJ1-2; 8 positions agree with TRBD1. Trimming at V came to 1 base and at J to 6 bases, leaving 4 bases not matched to a gene. The length of the CDR3 is 14 residues. The V gene's germline CDR1 is MGHRA and CDR2 YSYEKL. The CDR3 DNA follows: TGCGCCAGCAGCCAAGGAACAGGGGGTAATGGCTACACCTTC. Translating gives CASSQGTGGNGYTF.

The J gene is TRBJ2-1, the V gene TRBV27, with TRBD2 identical over 9 bases. This CDR3 is 10 amino acids long. Germline V gene data show CDR1 as MNHEY and CDR2 as SMNVEV (reference sequence). The trim removed 8 bases at V and 10 bases at J, leaving 0 bases unmatched. As DNA, the CDR3 is TGTGCCAGCGGACTAGCGGAGCAGTTCTTC. It yields the protein CASGLAEQFF.

This clone was counted a single time. The genes are TRBV9 and TRBJ2-2, with a possible D match to TRBD2 (6 bases). The CDR3 is made up of 15 amino acids. V gave up 0 bases and J gave up 6 bases, with 12 bases separating them. Germline assignment: CDR1 SGDLS and CDR2 YYNGEE. The DNA of the CDR3 is TGTGCCAGCAGCGTAGGGGACTCCCAATCCGGGGAGCTGTTTTTT. Translated: CASSVGDSQSGELFF.

This chain connects TRBV30 to TRBJ1-6, with a weak D call TRBD1 (6 bases). Germline CDR1 is GTSNPN and CDR2 is SVGIG (reference sequence). This CDR3 is 12 amino acids long. Between the trimmed V and J ends, which lost 4 bases and 13 bases, there was a span of 14 bases. The CDR3 region has the DNA TGTGCCTGGACCAAGACAGGTCTGCCCCTCCACTTT. This gives the protein CAWTKTGLPLHF.

The rearrangement links TRBV6-1 to TRBJ1-2; no firm D call. Germline V CDR1 and CDR2: MNHNS, SASEGT. V was cut by 4 bases and J by 8 bases, with 20 bases left in between. This CDR3 spans 15 amino acids. DNA for the CDR3: TGTGCCAGCAGTGGGGTCGGTTCAGGAGGTTCCGGCTACACCTTC. It yields the protein CASSGVGSGGSGYTF.

This chain joins TRBV6-5 and TRBJ2-1; TRBD2 agrees at 11 bases. The CDR3 runs to 13 residues. Losses at the gene ends were 8 bases for V and 6 bases for J; bases not matched to a gene: 3. Germline V gives CDR1 MNHEY, CDR2 SVGAGI. CDR3 bases: TGTGCCAGCGGGACTAGCGGTTTCAATGAGCAGTTCTTC. It encodes CASGTSGFNEQFF.

This rearrangement joins TRBV6-5 to TRBJ1-4; D is unclear. The CDR3 has 10 residues. The ends were cut back, 8 bases at V and 8 bases at J, with 6 bases in the middle. Germline V gene sequence: CDR1 MNHEY, CDR2 SVGAGI. The DNA for the CDR3 is TGTGCCAGCCGAGGGGAAAAACTGTTTTTT. Amino acid sequence: CASRGEKLFF.

A few counts support this clone. In DNA form, the CDR3 reads TGTGCCAGCAGCCCGCGGGGGCCCTCCTACAATGAGCAGTTCTTC. Translating gives CASSPRGPSYNEQFF. The J gene is TRBJ2-1, the V gene TRBV7-2; D perhaps matches TRBD2 (7 bases). Germline lookup yields CDR1 SGHTA and CDR2 FQGNSA. Trimming took off 5 bases at V and 0 bases at J, with 11 bases between the two ends. The CDR3 contains 15 residues.

The J gene is TRBJ1-2, the V gene TRBV5-4; no clear D gene. This CDR3 has 14 residues. Germline V gives CDR1 SGHNT, CDR2 YYREEE (reference sequence). The V and J ends lost 0 bases and 4 bases respectively, with 10 bases between them. CDR3 nucleotides: TGTGCCAGCAGCTTGGCCGGGGTTGGCTATGGCTACACCTTC. This gives the protein CASSLAGVGYGYTF.

This clone was recorded a few times. J is TRBJ2-7 and V is TRBV2; 11 positions match TRBD2. CDR3 length: 15 residues. Losses at the gene ends were 9 bases for V and 2 bases for J; bases not matched to a gene: 9. In germline, CDR1 is SNHLY, CDR2 FYNNEI. Written as DNA, the CDR3 is TGTGCCAGTTCTACGGGACTAGCGGTAACCTACGAGCAGTACTTC. Amino acids: CASSTGLAVTYEQYF. Combining the CDR3 with reference TRBV2 and TRBJ2-7 gives the whole variable domain EPEVTQTPSHQVTQMGQEVILRCVPISNHLYFYWYRQILGQKVEFLVSFYNNEISEKSEIFDDQFSVERPDGSNFTLKIRSTKLEDSAMYFCASSTGLAVTYEQYFGPGTRLTVT.

This clone occurred a few times. The rearrangement joins TRBV10-3 to TRBJ1-1; 9 bases are a match to TRBD1. With 4 bases clipped from V and 2 bases from J, the junction kept 8 bases outside the gene matches. The CDR3 totals 16 residues. Germline lookup yields CDR1 ENHRY and CDR2 SYGVKD. The CDR3 sequence is CAISALQGAGNTEAFF. CDR3 in DNA: TGTGCCATCAGTGCGTTACAGGGGGCAGGAAACACTGAAGCTTTCTTT.

This chain links TRBV28 with TRBJ1-1; D not certain. Germline loops: CDR1 MDHEN, CDR2 SYDVKM. With 8 bases removed from V and 8 bases from J, the gap between germline ends came to 18 bases. There are 13 residues in the CDR3. The CDR3 loop is CASLVDLTAEAFF. The CDR3 DNA is TGTGCCAGCTTAGTTGACCTTACAGCAGAAGCTTTCTTT. The full variable domain, rest sourced from reference TRBV28 and TRBJ1-1, is DVKVTQSSRYLVKRTGEKVFLECVQDMDHENMFWYRQDPGLGLRLIYFSYDVKMKEKGDIPEGYSVSREKKERFSLILESASTNQTSMYLCASLVDLTAEAFFGQGTRLTVV.

The V call is TRBV10-3, the J call TRBJ2-7, with D tentatively TRBD2 (6 bases). The ends were cut back, 2 bases at V and 7 bases at J, with 18 bases in the middle. CDR1 ENHRY and CDR2 SYGVKD come from the germline V gene. This CDR3 is 15 amino acids long. CDR3 nucleotide sequence: TGTGCCATCAGTGAGGTAGGAGGGACCTCTCGGGAGCAGTACTTC. Encoded protein: CAISEVGGTSREQYF.

The rearrangement links TRBV7-9 to TRBJ2-1, with 7 bases that match TRBD1. Unmatched junction bases numbered 5, after V lost 0 bases and J lost 0 bases. CDR3 length equals 17 residues. Germline CDR1 and CDR2: SEHNR and FQNEAQ (reference sequence). The CDR3 spells CASSLAGQSSSYNEQFF. CDR3 sequence (DNA): TGTGCCAGCAGCTTAGCGGGACAGTCTAGCTCCTACAATGAGCAGTTCTTC.

The rearrangement links TRBV7-8 to TRBJ2-7; tentative D call: TRBD1 (5 bases). This CDR3 has 13 residues. V lost 3 bases to trimming and J lost 6 bases, with 12 bases between them. CDR1 and CDR2 from the germline V gene are SGHVS and FQNEAQ. The CDR3 nucleotides read TGTGCCAGCAGCTTCGCCCGAAGGGGCGAGCAGTACTTC. Amino acid sequence: CASSFARRGEQYF. The full variable domain, rest sourced from reference TRBV7-8 and TRBJ2-7, is GAGVSQSPRYKVAKRGQDVALRCDPISGHVSLFWYQQALGQGPEFLTYFQNEAQLDKSGLPSDRFFAERPEGSVSTLKIQRTQQEDSAVYLCASSFARRGEQYFGPGTRLTVT.

This clone was detected only a few times. The J gene is TRBJ1-6, the V gene TRBV7-6; tentative D call: TRBD1 (6 bases). Trimming pared 2 bases from V and 9 bases from J, leaving 8 bases between. Looked up from germline, CDR1 is SGHVS and CDR2 is FNYEAQ. This CDR3 is 13 amino acids long. The CDR3 protein is CASSLSGVSPLHF. CDR3 bases: TGTGCCAGCAGCTTATCAGGGGTTTCACCCCTCCACTTT.

J is TRBJ2-5 and V is TRBV7-3; 11 bases agree with TRBD2. The junction had 1 base not matched to a gene; V was cut back by 3 bases and J by 4 bases. CDR3 length equals 14 residues. Germline loops: CDR1 SGHTA, CDR2 FQGTGA. Here the CDR3 DNA reads TGTGCCAGCAGCTTGGGGACTAGCGGAGAGACCCAGTACTTC. Its translation is CASSLGTSGETQYF. Looking up the rest from reference TRBV7-3 and TRBJ2-5 gives the full variable domain: GAGVSQTPSNKVTEKGKYVELRCDPISGHTALYWYRQSLGQGPEFLIYFQGTGAADDSGLPNDRFFAVRPEGSVSTLKIQRTERGDSAVYLCASSLGTSGETQYFGPGTRLLVL.

The DNA for the CDR3 is TGTGCCAGCAGTGAAGCGGGCGGGACAGGGGTTGGTGGGGCCAACGTCCTGACTTTC. Translating it yields CASSEAGGTGVGGANVLTF. J is TRBJ2-6 and V is TRBV6-1; 10 positions match TRBD1. Losses at the gene ends were 0 bases for V and 3 bases for J; bases not matched to a gene: 8. Germline CDR1 MNHNS, CDR2 SASEGT. CDR3 length: 19 residues.

The chain employs TRBV5-1 and TRBJ2-1; D not certain. The ends were cut back, 0 bases at V and 5 bases at J, with 6 bases in the middle. The CDR3 totals 13 residues. Germline V gives CDR1 SGHRS, CDR2 YFSETQ. The CDR3 sequence: CASSLGHNNEQFF. Here the CDR3 DNA reads TGCGCCAGCAGCTTGGGACACAACAATGAGCAGTTCTTC.

The rearrangement links TRBV7-2 to TRBJ2-2; 7 positions match TRBD1. Germline V gene data show CDR1 as SGHTA and CDR2 as FQGNSA. Trimming cost V 5 bases and J 5 bases; bases outside gene matches: 14. The CDR3 consists of 17 residues. DNA of the CDR3: TGTGCCAGCAGCCCAGCCTATGTGAGACAGGGAACCGGGGAGCTGTTTTTT. Protein: CASSPAYVRQGTGELFF.

The chain employs TRBV28 and TRBJ2-7; 7 nucleotides line up with TRBD1. The V segment lost 6 bases and the J segment 2 bases; nucleotides outside the gene matches: 4. The CDR3 runs to 13 residues. CDR1 and CDR2 from the germline V gene are MDHEN and SYDVKM. Here the CDR3 reads CASSGDRAYEQYF. The CDR3 region has the DNA TGTGCCAGCAGCGGGGACAGAGCCTACGAGCAGTACTTC.

The sample holds a few counts of this clone. The chain has TRBV6-1 and TRBJ2-1; 12 positions match TRBD2. V was clipped by 6 bases and J by 5 bases; unmatched bases: 5. Germline V gene lookup returns CDR1 MNHNS and CDR2 SASEGT. The CDR3 runs to 15 residues. The CDR3 here is CASSDTSGRNNEQFF. The CDR3 nucleotides are TGTGCCAGCAGCGACACTAGCGGGAGGAACAATGAGCAGTTCTTC.

The V call is TRBV30, the J call TRBJ1-2, with D perhaps matching TRBD1 (5 bases). CDR1 is GTSNPN, CDR2 SVGIG, per germline (reference sequence). Trimming left V 2 bases short and J 6 bases short, with 10 bases between. This CDR3 contains 12 residues. The CDR3 loop is CAWSQGGNGYTF. Written as DNA, the CDR3 is TGTGCCTGGAGTCAGGGAGGGAATGGCTACACCTTC.